A selection of T cell receptor beta chains follows, all from one sample in a study of blood T cell repertoires in COVID-19. The table came from immunoSEQ multiplex PCR; TCRdb's copy has only in-frame clones and leaves some out. The repertoire holds 65,000 to 80,000 clones, roughly 88% seen once, with approximately 6.3% in the top ten. Material for sequencing was peripheral blood. These receptors all come from a man in his fifties with active COVID-19. Both conserved end residues are part of each CDR3. The D gene is left open where the match is weak. A row's size may be missing; if present it is once, few, many or a size class.

clone size	V gene	J gene	D gene	CDR3 DNA	CDR3 protein
many	TRBV7-3	TRBJ2-1	TRBD2	TGTGCCAGCAGCCTCAGGGCGGGGGGAATGTACAATGAGCAGTTCTTC	CASSLRAGGMYNEQFF
NA	TRBV2	TRBJ2-1	TRBD2	TGTGCCAGCAGCCGGCGGGGCGGGGGGGCCGAAGAGCAGTTCTTC	CASSRRGGGAEEQFF
once	TRBV28	TRBJ1-2	TRBD1	TGTGCCAGCAGTTTGCGGACAGGGGGGATGGGGGGCTACACCTTC	CASSLRTGGMGGYTF
NA	TRBV11-2	TRBJ2-1	NA	TGTGCCAGCAGCTTAGGGGCCAACAATGAGCAGTTCTTC	CASSLGANNEQFF
few	TRBV29-1	TRBJ2-5	NA	TGCAGCGTTCTCCGGGGTTACCAAGAGACCCAGTACTTC	CSVLRGYQETQYF
once	TRBV28	TRBJ1-5	NA	TGTGCCAGCAGTTTTCACAGGGCGAGCAATCAGCCCCAGCATTTT	CASSFHRASNQPQHF
NA	TRBV28	TRBJ2-5	NA	TGTGCCAGCAGTTCAGGACAGACTCAAGAGACCCAGTACTTC	CASSSGQTQETQYF
once	TRBV24-1	TRBJ2-3	NA	TGTGCCATCGGCGCGGCGCTAGTCGCTTCGACAGATACGCAGTATTTT	CAIGAALVASTDTQYF
once	TRBV7-2	TRBJ2-5	TRBD2	TGTGCCAGCAGCTTAGCCCTCGCGGGAGGGCAAGAGACCCAGTACTTC	CASSLALAGGQETQYF
NA	TRBV6-2/TRBV6-3	TRBJ2-3	TRBD1	TGTGCCAGCAGTTGGGGGACAGGGAAGAGACCAGATACGCAGTATTTT	CASSWGTGKRPDTQYF
NA	TRBV5-6	TRBJ2-4	NA	TGTGCCAGCGGCCGCACCCTCTCAAACATTCAGTACTTC	CASGRTLSNIQYF
NA	TRBV5-1	TRBJ2-1	NA	TGCGCCAGCAGCTTAATCCCAGACACCTACAATGAGCAGTTCTTC	CASSLIPDTYNEQFF
NA	TRBV7-9	TRBJ2-1	NA	TGTGCCAGCAACCGGAGGGAAACCACACAGGGGTTCTACAATGAGCAGTTCTTC	CASNRRETTQGFYNEQFF
NA	TRBV15	TRBJ2-7	NA	TGTGCCACCAGCAGAGCTCAGTACAGCTCGAGCTCCTACGAGCAGTACTTC	CATSRAQYSSSSYEQYF
NA	TRBV7-2	TRBJ2-7	NA	TGTGCCAGCAGTCGTAGCGGCTCCTACGAGCAGTACTTC	CASSRSGSYEQYF
NA	TRBV9	TRBJ1-1	NA	TGTGCCAGCAGCGTACTCCGGAACACTGAAGCTTTCTTT	CASSVLRNTEAFF
NA	TRBV3-1/TRBV3-2	TRBJ1-1	NA	TGTGCCAGCAGCCTGACCTGGAAAGGGGCTGAAGCTTTCTTT	CASSLTWKGAEAFF
NA	TRBV28	TRBJ1-2	TRBD1	TGTGCCAGCAGTTTACTCGCAACCGGGACAGGGGGTTACTACACCTTC	CASSLLATGTGGYYTF
NA	TRBV5-5	TRBJ1-6	NA	TGTGCCAGCAGCTTCGACAGCCTTAATTCACCCCTCCACTTT	CASSFDSLNSPLHF
NA	TRBV10-2	TRBJ2-7	TRBD1	TGCGCCAGCAGTCCTCGGGACAGCTACGAGCAGTACTTC	CASSPRDSYEQYF
NA	TRBV27	TRBJ2-1	NA	TGTGCCAGCAGTTCGTACAGGGTGAGGTCCTACAATGAGCAGTTCTTC	CASSSYRVRSYNEQFF
NA	TRBV20-1	TRBJ2-7	NA	TGCAGTGCTAGAAGAGCGTACGAGCAGTACTTC	CSARRAYEQYF
once	TRBV5-4	TRBJ2-2	TRBD1	TGTGCCAGCAGCTCGTCGGACAGGGGGCCCACCGGGGAGCTGTTTTTT	CASSSSDRGPTGELFF
NA	TRBV2	TRBJ2-3	TRBD1	TGTGCCAGCAGTAGGACAGGGGGCACAGATACGCAGTATTTT	CASSRTGGTDTQYF
NA	TRBV4-3	TRBJ2-7	NA	TGCGCCAGCAGCCAAGTTGGCGGAGGCCCCAAAGAGCAGTACTTC	CASSQVGGGPKEQYF
NA	TRBV7-2	TRBJ2-3	TRBD2	TGTGCCAGCAGCCCCGTACTAGCGGGACTTGGGGATACGCAGTATTTT	CASSPVLAGLGDTQYF
NA	TRBV2	TRBJ2-1	NA	TGTGCCAGCAGAACAGGAGGGCCAGGTGAGCAGTTCTTC	CASRTGGPGEQFF
NA	TRBV19	TRBJ1-3	TRBD1	TGTGCCAGTAGTATAGCCTTGGGACAGGCGGTCGGAAACACCATATATTTT	CASSIALGQAVGNTIYF
NA	TRBV7-2	TRBJ1-4	NA	TGTGCCAGCAGCTTAGAGGGGGTAGCTAATGAAAAACTGTTTTTT	CASSLEGVANEKLFF